This T cell receptor (beta chain) is drawn from a study of cytomegalovirus exposure and HLA in healthy donors. The PCR ran on 60 Vbeta and 13 Jbeta primers. Clones were sequenced by immunoSEQ multiplex PCR, and TCRdb holds only the in-frame ones, with some missing. The table lists about 140,000 clones, around 73% of them singletons, with 13% to 15% in the top ten. CDR3 length: 13 amino acids. From germline, CDR1 is ENHRY and CDR2 SYGVKD. Trimming removed 11 bases from V and 1 base from J, with 14 bases in between. This clone came up a few times. Sequenced: PBMCs. The chain uses TRBV10-3 and TRBJ1-1, with D perhaps matching TRBD1 (5 bases). The clonotype originates from a human donor in good health. This chain's CDR3 is CAASLGQNTEAFF. CDR3 nucleotides: TGTGCCGCCTCATTGGGGCAGAACACTGAAGCTTTCTTT.